The entry below describes one T cell receptor (beta chain). The antigen remains unidentified. Trimming stripped 6 bases from V and 8 bases from J, with 16 bases between. This CDR3 is built from 12 residues. CDR1 DFQATT and CDR2 SNEGSKA come from the germline V gene (reference sequence). This sample was included in a study of T-cell memory formation after mild COVID-19. On the study more broadly: Clustering of TCRs was largely donor specific. Overall study findings and caveats: Clones that shrank (day 15 to 85) were balanced CD4/CD8, whereas later expanders leaned CD4+. Second-wave clones with a day 37 peak had unconfirmed SARS-CoV-2 specificity.

TCRdb reprocessed the 5' RACE reads with MiXCR, giving one entry per CDR3 protein. The table has about 270,000 distinct CDR3 sequences, around 15% seen once; the top ten hold more than 20%. Sequenced input: PBMCs or a T cell subset sorted from them (not recorded which). This clonotype was sampled from a young man who had mild COVID-19 (a few samples of this study predate the infection). Cell type and time point are not known. The chain has TRBV20-1 and TRBJ1-2; D is possibly TRBD1 (6 bases). CDR3 sequence (DNA): TGCAGTGCCCCCCCGACAGGCTTAGGCTACACCTTC. This translates into CSAPPTGLGYTF.